This TCR beta chain came from a study of blood T cells in healthy people across ages. V shed 1 base and J shed 5 bases, with 15 bases lying between them. The CDR3 length is 15 residues. Germline V lookup: CDR1 LGHNA, CDR2 YNFKEQ. Combining a sample-barcoded 5' primer with a J-beta primer mix, a second PCR ran for roughly 7 to 11 cycles. TCRdb re-called the 5' RACE reads through MiXCR, storing one row per CDR3 protein. The table includes 910,000 or so distinct CDR3 sequences, around 54% detected once. The chain carries TRBV4-2 and TRBJ2-7, with D possibly TRBD2 on 6 matching bases. The sample comprised blood. This TCR was sampled from a woman aged 55-69 years in good health. The CDR3 coding sequence is TGTGCCAGCAGCCAAGTTCGCGGGGAAGGCGACGAGCAGTACTTC. It encodes CASSQVRGEGDEQYF.